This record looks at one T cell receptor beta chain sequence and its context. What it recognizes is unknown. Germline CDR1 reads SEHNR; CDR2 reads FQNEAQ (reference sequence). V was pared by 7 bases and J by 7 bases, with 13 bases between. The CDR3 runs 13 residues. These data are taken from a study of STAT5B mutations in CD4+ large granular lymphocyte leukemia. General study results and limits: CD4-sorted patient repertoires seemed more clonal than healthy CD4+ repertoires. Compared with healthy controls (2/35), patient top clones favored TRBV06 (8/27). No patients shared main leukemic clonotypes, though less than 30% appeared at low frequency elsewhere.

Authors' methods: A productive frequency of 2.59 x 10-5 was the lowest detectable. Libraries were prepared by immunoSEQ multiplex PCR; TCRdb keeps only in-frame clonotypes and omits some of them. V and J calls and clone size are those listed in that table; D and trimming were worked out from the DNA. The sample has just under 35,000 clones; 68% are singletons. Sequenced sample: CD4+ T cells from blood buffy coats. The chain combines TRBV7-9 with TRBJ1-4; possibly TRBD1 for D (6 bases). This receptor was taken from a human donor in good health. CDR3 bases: TGTGCCAGCAAGGCGGGGGCTACTGAAAAACTGTTTTTT. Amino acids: CASKAGATEKLFF.